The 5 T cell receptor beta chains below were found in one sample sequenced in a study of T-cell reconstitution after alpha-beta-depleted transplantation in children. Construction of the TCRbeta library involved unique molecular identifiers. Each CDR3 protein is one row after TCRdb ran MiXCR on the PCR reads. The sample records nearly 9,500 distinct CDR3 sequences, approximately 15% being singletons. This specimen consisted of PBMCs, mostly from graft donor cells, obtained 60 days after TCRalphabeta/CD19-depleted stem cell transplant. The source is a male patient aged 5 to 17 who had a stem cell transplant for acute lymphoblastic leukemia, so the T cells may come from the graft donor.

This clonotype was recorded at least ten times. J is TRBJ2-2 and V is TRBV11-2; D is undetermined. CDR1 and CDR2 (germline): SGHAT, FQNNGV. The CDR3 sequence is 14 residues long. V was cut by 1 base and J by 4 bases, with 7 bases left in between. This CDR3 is CASSLVPSTGELFF. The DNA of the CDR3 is TGTGCCAGCAGCTTAGTACCATCCACCGGGGAGCTGTTTTTT. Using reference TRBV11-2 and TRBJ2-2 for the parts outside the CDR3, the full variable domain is EAGVAQSPRYKIIEKRQSVAFWCNPISGHATLYWYQQILGQGPKLLIQFQNNGVVDDSQLPKDRFSAERLKGVDSTLKIQPAKLEDSAVYLCASSLVPSTGELFFGEGSRLTVL.

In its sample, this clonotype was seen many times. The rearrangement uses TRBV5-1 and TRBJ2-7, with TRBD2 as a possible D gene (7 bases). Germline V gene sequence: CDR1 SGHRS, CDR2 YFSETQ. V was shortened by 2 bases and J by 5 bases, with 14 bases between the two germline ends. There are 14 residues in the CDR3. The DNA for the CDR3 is TGCGCCAGCAGCTTAGGGGGGGTCAGGGACGAGCAGTACTTC. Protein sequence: CASSLGGVRDEQYF. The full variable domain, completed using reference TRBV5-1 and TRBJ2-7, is KAGVTQTPRYLIKTRGQQVTLSCSPISGHRSVSWYQQTPGQGLQFLFEYFSETQRNKGNFPGRFSGRQFSNSRSEMNVSTLELGDSALYLCASSLGGVRDEQYFGPGTRLTVT.

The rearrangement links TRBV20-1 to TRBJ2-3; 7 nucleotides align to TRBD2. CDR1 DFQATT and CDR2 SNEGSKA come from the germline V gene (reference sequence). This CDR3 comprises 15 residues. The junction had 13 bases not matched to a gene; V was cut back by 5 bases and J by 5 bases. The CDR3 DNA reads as TGCAGTGCTCCTCCCGTCAGACTAGCAGGAGATACGCAGTATTTT. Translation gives CSAPPVRLAGDTQYF.

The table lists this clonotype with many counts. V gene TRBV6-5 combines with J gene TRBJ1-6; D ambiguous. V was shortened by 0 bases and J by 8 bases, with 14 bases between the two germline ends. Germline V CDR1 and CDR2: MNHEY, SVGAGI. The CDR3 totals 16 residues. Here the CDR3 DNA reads TGTGCCAGCAGTTACTCGAGGTTGGGGAATGATTCACCCCTCCACTTT. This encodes CASSYSRLGNDSPLHF.

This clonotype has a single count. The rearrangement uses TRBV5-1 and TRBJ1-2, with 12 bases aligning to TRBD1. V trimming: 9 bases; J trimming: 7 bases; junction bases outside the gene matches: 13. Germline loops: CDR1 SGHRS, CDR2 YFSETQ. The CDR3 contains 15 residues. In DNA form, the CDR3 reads TGCGCCATCGGCTCCGGGACAGGGGGCGAAGGTGGCTACACCTTC. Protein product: CAIGSGTGGEGGYTF.